This T cell receptor (beta chain) was retrieved from a study of blood T cells in healthy people across ages. Findings of the study overall: Unsorted PBMCs prevented conclusive naive versus antigen-experienced comparison.

V trimming: 9 bases; J trimming: 1 base; junction bases outside the gene matches: 7. The germline V gene has CDR1 ENHRY and CDR2 SYGVKD. The CDR3 covers 15 residues. This clonotype was seen a handful of times. Its antigen is not known. Primers used in a second PCR of roughly 7 to 12 cycles were a sample-barcoded 5' primer and a J-beta primer mix. A template-switch adaptor containing 12 random nucleotides labeled each cDNA molecule. Each sample yielded at least 3 million CDR3-containing paired-end reads. TCRdb itself ran the 5' RACE reads through MiXCR, one entry per CDR3 protein. The data hold more than 1 million distinct CDR3 sequences, with over 35% observed a single time.

Sequenced material: blood. This clonotype originated in a woman aged 55 to 70 in good health. V gene TRBV10-3 combines with J gene TRBJ2-1; 9 nucleotides match TRBD2. CDR3 residues: CAMAWREGSYNEQFF. The CDR3 bases are TGTGCCATGGCCTGGCGGGAGGGTTCCTACAATGAGCAGTTCTTC.